This passage covers 25 T cell receptor beta chains from one sample sequenced in a study of OX40 agonist ivuxolimab in advanced cancers. Sequencing was performed with immunoSEQ multiplex PCR; in TCRdb, only in-frame clones are kept and a portion is missing. This table holds approximately 50,000 clones, roughly nine tenths found once. Source: CD4+ or CD8+ T cells sorted from blood, taken in a trial of the OX40 agonist ivuxolimab. The receptors derive from an adult with an advanced solid tumor such as melanoma, head and neck, liver or kidney cancer.

V is TRBV6-1 and J is TRBJ2-7, with D maybe TRBD1 (9 bases). The CDR3 totals 15 residues. Trimming removed 8 bases from V and 2 bases from J, with 19 bases in between. Germline V lookup: CDR1 MNHNS, CDR2 SASEGT. The CDR3 sequence is CASSSGGTGTYEQYF. CDR3 sequence (DNA): TGTGCCAGCTCCTCGGGGGGGACAGGGACCTACGAGCAGTACTTC.

CDR3 DNA: TGTGCCAGCAGTTACGACAGGAGTAAGCCCCAGCATTTT. Translation: CASSYDRSKPQHF. The chain joins TRBV6-5 to TRBJ1-5; D might be TRBD1 (6 bases). CDR1 MNHEY and CDR2 SVGAGI come from the germline V gene. The length of the CDR3 is 13 residues. Deletions cut 2 bases from V and 8 bases from J, with 10 bases between.

This CDR3 reads CASSYGFGTGHTEAFF. The CDR3 DNA follows: TGTGCCAGCAGTTACGGGTTTGGGACAGGACACACTGAAGCTTTCTTT. The gene calls are TRBV6-5 and TRBJ1-1; 8 bases are a match to TRBD1. Trimming cost V 2 bases and J 3 bases; bases outside gene matches: 8. The CDR3 is made up of 16 amino acids. Germline CDR1 is MNHEY and CDR2 is SVGAGI.

V usage is TRBV5-4 and J usage is TRBJ1-1; D may be TRBD1 (5 bases). The CDR3 contains 14 residues. Germline values: CDR1 SGHNT, CDR2 YYREEE (reference sequence). V shed 5 bases and J shed 2 bases, with 13 bases lying between them. CDR3 amino acids: CASRLMGGNTEAFF. The CDR3 DNA reads TGTGCCAGCAGGCTGATGGGGGGAAACACTGAAGCTTTCTTT.

This clone was observed a handful of times. This chain connects TRBV9 to TRBJ1-2, with 8 bases that match TRBD1. The CDR3 is 14 amino acids. Germline assignment: CDR1 SGDLS and CDR2 YYNGEE. The V and J ends lost 0 bases and 3 bases, in that order; junction bases with no gene match: 1. The CDR3 here is CASSVGQGYYGYTF. The CDR3 DNA is TGTGCCAGCAGCGTAGGACAGGGGTACTATGGCTACACCTTC.

The sample holds one count of this clone. This sequence joins TRBV5-1 and TRBJ1-1; no reliable D call. The CDR3 runs to 12 residues. CDR1 SGHRS and CDR2 YFSETQ come from the germline V gene. V was cut by 4 bases and J by 6 bases, with 10 bases left in between. CDR3 sequence reads: CASSLTPSEAFF. DNA of the CDR3: TGCGCCAGCAGCCTTACTCCCTCTGAAGCTTTCTTT.

The V call is TRBV19, the J call TRBJ1-4; TRBD1 agrees at 11 bases. There are 14 residues in the CDR3. CDR1 LNHDA and CDR2 SQIVND come from the germline V gene (reference sequence). Trimming cost V 3 bases and J 10 bases; bases outside gene matches: 4. The CDR3 coding sequence is TGTGCCAGTAGTATCCCCGGGACAGGGGGAAAACTGTTTTTT. Encoded protein: CASSIPGTGGKLFF.

Concerning this clone: A read error may produce the germline difference seen at one junction end. V gene TRBV28 combines with J gene TRBJ1-2, with no clear D. Germline V gene sequence: CDR1 MDHEN, CDR2 SYDVKM. The CDR3 loop spans 10 amino acids. CDR3 DNA sequence: TGTGCCAGCACCCCCGCCCCCAGAGCCTTC. Translating it yields CASTPAPRAF.

The chain links TRBV27 to TRBJ2-7; the D gene is possibly TRBD2 (6 bases). Per the germline V gene, CDR1 is MNHEY and CDR2 is SMNVEV (reference sequence). The ends were cut back, 4 bases at V and 6 bases at J, with 10 bases in the middle. The CDR3 is 12 amino acids. CDR3 nucleotides: TGTGCCAGCAGTTCGCGGGGAGGCGAGCAGTACTTC. Protein product: CASSSRGGEQYF.

This clone was found once. The chain links TRBV10-3 to TRBJ2-2, with 14 bases identical to TRBD2. Germline V gene data show CDR1 as ENHRY and CDR2 as SYGVKD. The CDR3 is 17 amino acids. Unmatched junction bases numbered 5, after V lost 6 bases and J lost 2 bases. The CDR3 protein is CAISGLAGGGNTGELFF. For the CDR3, the DNA is TGTGCCATCAGCGGACTAGCGGGGGGCGGAAACACCGGGGAGCTGTTTTTT.

V usage is TRBV30 and J usage is TRBJ2-1; TRBD2 matches 13 bases. The V and J ends lost 2 bases and 4 bases, in that order; junction bases with no gene match: 5. Germline CDR1 is GTSNPN and CDR2 is SVGIG (reference sequence). The CDR3 has 16 residues. For the CDR3, the DNA is TGTGCCTGGAGTCCGACTAGCGGGGGGACATACAATGAGCAGTTCTTC. Translated: CAWSPTSGGTYNEQFF.

The J gene is TRBJ1-4, the V gene TRBV6-6; TRBD1 is a possible D gene (6 bases). The CDR3 length is 16 residues. CDR1 and CDR2 (germline): MNHNY, SVGAGI (reference sequence). V dropped 0 bases and J dropped 7 bases, with 15 bases sitting between them. The CDR3 region has the DNA TGTGCCAGCAGTTACTCGTGGGGGGCGGGTGGTGAAAAACTGTTTTTT. Translating it yields CASSYSWGAGGEKLFF.

The rearrangement uses TRBV10-2 and TRBJ1-1; D perhaps matches TRBD1 (6 bases). With 7 bases removed from V and 0 bases from J, the gap between germline ends came to 9 bases. The CDR3 has 13 residues. Germline assignment: CDR1 WSHSY and CDR2 SAAADI. The CDR3 DNA sequence: TGCGCCAGCACGACAGGTCTGAACACTGAAGCTTTCTTT. Encoded protein: CASTTGLNTEAFF.

This clone turned up a few times. This chain joins TRBV30 and TRBJ1-2; perhaps TRBD1 as D (6 bases). The germline V gene encodes CDR1 GTSNPN and CDR2 SVGIG (reference sequence). Trimming cost V 3 bases and J 6 bases, with 14 bases left between them. There are 13 residues in the CDR3. This CDR3 is CAWRKAGVDGYTF. The CDR3 DNA reads TGTGCCTGGAGAAAAGCAGGGGTCGATGGCTACACCTTC.

The chain links TRBV5-1 to TRBJ2-5, with TRBD2 identical over 10 bases. This CDR3 is 15 amino acids long. With 0 bases clipped from V and 14 bases from J, the junction kept 13 bases outside the gene matches. Germline assignment: CDR1 SGHRS and CDR2 YFSETQ. As DNA, the CDR3 is TGCGCCAGCAGCTTGGCTAGCGGGGGTAAAGAGAGCGCCTACTTC. This encodes CASSLASGGKESAYF.

V usage is TRBV28 and J usage is TRBJ2-5; D unresolved. With 2 bases removed from V and 4 bases from J, the gap between germline ends came to 5 bases. Germline V gene lookup returns CDR1 MDHEN and CDR2 SYDVKM. The CDR3 sequence is 12 residues long. CDR3 region: CASSLQRETQYF. The CDR3 DNA is TGTGCCAGCAGTTTACAGCGAGAGACCCAGTACTTC.

This rearrangement joins TRBV2 to TRBJ1-4; D is unresolved. V lost 4 bases, J lost 4 bases, and 7 bases lay in between. The CDR3 sequence is 13 residues long. Looked up from germline, CDR1 is SNHLY and CDR2 is FYNNEI. The chain's CDR3 is CASSGGSNEKLFF. Written as DNA, the CDR3 is TGTGCCAGCAGTGGAGGGAGTAATGAAAAACTGTTTTTT.

This clone was recorded once. The rearrangement joins TRBV28 to TRBJ2-1; weak D call: TRBD1 (6 bases). The CDR3 is made up of 15 amino acids. Per the germline V gene, CDR1 is MDHEN and CDR2 is SYDVKM. Trimming removed 2 bases at V and 0 bases at J, with 8 bases between. CDR3 coding DNA: TGTGCCAGCAGTTTAGGGGGCCTCTCCTACAATGAGCAGTTCTTC. Translating it yields CASSLGGLSYNEQFF.

J is TRBJ1-1 and V is TRBV18; 8 positions agree with TRBD1. The V and J ends lost 3 bases and 8 bases, in that order; junction bases with no gene match: 8. The CDR3 loop spans 14 amino acids. From germline, CDR1 is KGHSH and CDR2 LQKENI. Written as DNA, the CDR3 is TGTGCCAGCTCACCCGCCGGACAGGGATTGGAAGCTTTCTTT. Translated, it gives CASSPAGQGLEAFF. The full variable domain, rest sourced from reference TRBV18 and TRBJ1-1, is NAGVMQNPRHLVRRRGQEARLRCSPMKGHSHVYWYRQLPEEGLKFMVYLQKENIIDESGMPKERFSAEFPKEGPSILRIQQVVRGDSAAYFCASSPAGQGLEAFFGQGTRLTVV.

This chain uses TRBV9 with TRBJ2-7, with TRBD1 identical over 10 bases. The germline V gene encodes CDR1 SGDLS and CDR2 YYNGEE. V lost 0 bases to trimming and J lost 4 bases; unmatched junction nucleotides: 7. This CDR3 contains 16 residues. CDR3 sequence reads: CASSVGSGTGVYEQYF. DNA of the CDR3: TGTGCCAGCAGCGTAGGCTCCGGGACAGGGGTGTACGAGCAGTACTTC.

A single count supports this clone. This chain connects TRBV10-3 to TRBJ1-2; D is possibly TRBD1 (6 bases). Germline lookup yields CDR1 ENHRY and CDR2 SYGVKD. This CDR3 spans 16 amino acids. Trimming removed 10 bases from V and 4 bases from J, with 25 bases in between. The DNA for the CDR3 is TGTGCCACCACGCCCTTCGTACAGGGAAAAGGCTATGGCTACACCTTC. It codes for CATTPFVQGKGYGYTF.

J is TRBJ1-2 and V is TRBV28; 7 nucleotides agree with TRBD1. Germline assignment: CDR1 MDHEN and CDR2 SYDVKM. The CDR3 totals 13 residues. Trimming at V came to 4 bases and at J to 8 bases, leaving 7 bases not matched to a gene. The CDR3 DNA reads as TGTGCCAGCAGTTCGGGACAGTTAAAAGGCTACACCTTC. Its protein is CASSSGQLKGYTF.

The chain has TRBV29-1 and TRBJ1-1; TRBD1 matches at 8 bases. Unmatched junction bases numbered 0, after V lost 1 base and J lost 2 bases. CDR1 and CDR2 (germline): SQVTM, ANQGSEA. The CDR3 is made up of 13 amino acids. CDR3 sequence reads: CSVEAGGNTEAFF. The CDR3 DNA sequence: TGCAGCGTTGAAGCAGGGGGCAACACTGAAGCTTTCTTT.

This rearrangement joins TRBV7-2 to TRBJ2-7; 7 nucleotides match TRBD2. The CDR3 contains 15 residues. The V segment lost 1 base and the J segment 1 base; nucleotides outside the gene matches: 4. Germline V gene sequence: CDR1 SGHTA, CDR2 FQGNSA. The CDR3, as DNA: TGTGCCAGCAGCTTAGGGAGCGGGGATTCCTACGAGCAGTACTTC. As protein: CASSLGSGDSYEQYF.

CDR3 protein: CASSSYGTFVGEKLFF. CDR3 DNA: TGTGCCAGCAGTTCATACGGGACATTCGTGGGGGAAAAACTGTTTTTT. The chain employs TRBV27 and TRBJ1-4; a weak D match, TRBD1 (6 bases). V was clipped by 4 bases and J by 8 bases, with 20 bases between them. The CDR3 sequence is 16 residues long. Germline assignment: CDR1 MNHEY and CDR2 SMNVEV (reference sequence). Based on the CDR3 plus reference TRBV27 and TRBJ1-4, the full variable domain is EAQVTQNPRYLITVTGKKLTVTCSQNMNHEYMSWYRQDPGLGLRQIYYSMNVEVTDKGDVPEGYKVSRKEKRNFPLILESPSPNQTSLYFCASSSYGTFVGEKLFFGSGTQLSVL.